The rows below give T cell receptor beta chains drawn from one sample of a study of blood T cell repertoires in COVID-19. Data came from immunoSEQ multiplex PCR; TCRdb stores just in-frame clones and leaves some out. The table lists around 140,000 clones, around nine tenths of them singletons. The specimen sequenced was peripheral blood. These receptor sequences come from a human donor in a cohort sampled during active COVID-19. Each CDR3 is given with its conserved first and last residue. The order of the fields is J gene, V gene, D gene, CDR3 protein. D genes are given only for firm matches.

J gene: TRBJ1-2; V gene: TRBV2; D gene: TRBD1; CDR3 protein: CASRGQGPTIYGYTF
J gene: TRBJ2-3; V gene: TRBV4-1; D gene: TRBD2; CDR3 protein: CASSQLPGGGRYF
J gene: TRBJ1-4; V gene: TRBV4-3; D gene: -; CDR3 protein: CASSRTEGDNEKLFF
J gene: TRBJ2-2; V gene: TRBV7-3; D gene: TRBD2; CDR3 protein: CASSLRASGAAGELFF
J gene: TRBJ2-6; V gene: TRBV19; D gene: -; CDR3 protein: CASSIDRAGANVLTF
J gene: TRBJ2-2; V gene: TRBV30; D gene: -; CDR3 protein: CALDTGSLSGELFF
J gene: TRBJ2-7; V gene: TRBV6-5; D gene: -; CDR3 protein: CASSPTGSYEQYF
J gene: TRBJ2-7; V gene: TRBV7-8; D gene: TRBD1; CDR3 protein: CASSFGTGVHEQYF
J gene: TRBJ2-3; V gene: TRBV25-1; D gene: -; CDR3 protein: CASSEGVGTQYF
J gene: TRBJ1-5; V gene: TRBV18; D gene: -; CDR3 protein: CASSPRTGVNQPQHF
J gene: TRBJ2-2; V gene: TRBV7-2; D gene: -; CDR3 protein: CASSLSGGGAARAGELFF
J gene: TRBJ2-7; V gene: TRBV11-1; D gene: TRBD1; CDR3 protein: CASSLGQNEQYF
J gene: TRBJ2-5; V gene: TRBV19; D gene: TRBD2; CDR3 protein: CASSMGGVQGETQYF
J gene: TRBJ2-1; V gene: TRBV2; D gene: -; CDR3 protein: CASSEAELVYNEQFF
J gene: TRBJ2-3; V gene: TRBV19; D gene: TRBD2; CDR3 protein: CASSKGKTSGGADTQYF
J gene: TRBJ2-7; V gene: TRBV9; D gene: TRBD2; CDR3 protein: CASSRGRAVYEQYF
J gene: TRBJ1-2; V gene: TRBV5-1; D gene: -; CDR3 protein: CASSSEGYYGYTF
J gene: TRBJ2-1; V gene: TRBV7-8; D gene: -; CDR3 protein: CASSPRGPLYNEQFF
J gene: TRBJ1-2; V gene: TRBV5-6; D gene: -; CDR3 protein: CASSLGVPQGGYTF
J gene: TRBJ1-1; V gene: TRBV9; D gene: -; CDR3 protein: CARSTGRTEAFF
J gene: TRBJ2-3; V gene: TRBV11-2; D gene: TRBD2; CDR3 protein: CASSYRLAGSTDTQYF
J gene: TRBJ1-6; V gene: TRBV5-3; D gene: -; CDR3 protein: CAFSGHDNSPLHF
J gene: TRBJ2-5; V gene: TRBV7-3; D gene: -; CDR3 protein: CASSPPEDQETQYF
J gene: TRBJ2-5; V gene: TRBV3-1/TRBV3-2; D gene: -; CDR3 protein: CASSPTGRETQYF
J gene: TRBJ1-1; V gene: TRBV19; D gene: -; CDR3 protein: CASSIEGGTEAFF
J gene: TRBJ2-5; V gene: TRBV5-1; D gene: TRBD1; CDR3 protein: CASSFIGTGEETQYF